Sequencing of this TCR beta chain was carried out in a study of T-cell reconstitution after alpha-beta-depleted transplantation in children. Unique molecular identifiers were built into the TCRbeta library. MiXCR, run by TCRdb on the PCR reads, gives a single entry per CDR3 protein. The profile shows just over 950,000 distinct CDR3 sequences, around 30% of them singletons. From germline, CDR1 is DFQATT and CDR2 SNEGSKA (reference sequence). The CDR3 loop spans 13 amino acids. Points from the study as a whole: Roughly two months post-transplant, alpha-beta T cells reportedly originated from several hundred graft clones that had expanded. Newly generated T cells supplied most T-cell counts and diversity one year post-transplant. There were some patients whose high TCRbeta diversity at day 60 came from surviving recipient T cells and thymic progenitors.

This clonotype has more than one count but fewer than ten. Antigen unknown. The rearrangement joins TRBV20-1 to TRBJ1-6; tentative D call: TRBD1 (5 bases). The sample here was PBMCs, mostly from graft donor cells, taken 360 days after TCRalphabeta/CD19-depleted stem cell transplant. The sequence was obtained from a boy in the first two years of life who had a stem cell transplant for SCID, so the T cells may come from the graft donor. This chain's CDR3 is CGGVDGRHSPLHF. The CDR3 DNA sequence: TGCGGGGGGGTGGATGGGAGGCATTCACCCCTCCACTTT.